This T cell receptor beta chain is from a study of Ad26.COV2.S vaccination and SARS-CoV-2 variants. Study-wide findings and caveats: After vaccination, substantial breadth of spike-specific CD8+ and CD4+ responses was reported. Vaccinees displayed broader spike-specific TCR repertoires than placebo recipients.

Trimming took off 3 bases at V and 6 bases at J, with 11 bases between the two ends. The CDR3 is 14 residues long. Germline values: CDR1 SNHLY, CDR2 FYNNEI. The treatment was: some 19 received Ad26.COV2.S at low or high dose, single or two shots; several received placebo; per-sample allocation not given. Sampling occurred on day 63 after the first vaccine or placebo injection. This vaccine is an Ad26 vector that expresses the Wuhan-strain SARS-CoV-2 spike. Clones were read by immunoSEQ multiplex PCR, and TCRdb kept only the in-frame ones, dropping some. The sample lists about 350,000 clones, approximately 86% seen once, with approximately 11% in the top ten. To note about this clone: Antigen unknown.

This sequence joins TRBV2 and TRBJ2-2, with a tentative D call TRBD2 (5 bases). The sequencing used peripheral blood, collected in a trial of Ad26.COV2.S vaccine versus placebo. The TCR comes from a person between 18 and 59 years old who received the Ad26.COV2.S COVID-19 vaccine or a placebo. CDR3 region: CASSDGNRPGELFF. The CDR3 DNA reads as TGTGCCAGCAGTGACGGGAACCGACCCGGGGAGCTGTTTTTT. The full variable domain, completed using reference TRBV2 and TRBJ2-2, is EPEVTQTPSHQVTQMGQEVILRCVPISNHLYFYWYRQILGQKVEFLVSFYNNEISEKSEIFDDQFSVERPDGSNFTLKIRSTKLEDSAMYFCASSDGNRPGELFFGEGSRLTVL.